This T cell receptor (beta chain) was recovered during a study of early T cells in non-severe SARS-CoV-2 infection. The wider study: Sequencing used unsorted whole-blood bulk RNA, so chains lack pairing.

Individual cDNA molecules each received unique molecular identifiers attached to them. TCRdb reanalysed the 5' RACE reads using MiXCR and keeps one entry per CDR3 protein. This table has 25,000 to 35,000 distinct CDR3 sequences, around 5.9% appearing once. This clonotype was counted many times. Its antigen is unknown. Looked up from germline, CDR1 is SNHLY and CDR2 is FYNNEI. The CDR3 has 14 amino acids. V was shortened by 2 bases and J by 7 bases, with 12 bases between the two germline ends. Findings and caveats of the study: Anti-spike CD8 specificities were favored by VDJdb matching, whose results missed private and CD4 specificities.

Sequencing was carried out using whole blood. The sequence was collected from an adult who was a healthcare worker with PCR-confirmed SARS-CoV-2 infection or an uninfected control (not recorded which). The J gene is TRBJ1-5, the V gene TRBV2; D is unresolved. This CDR3 is CASSERGFGQPQHF. For the CDR3, the DNA is TGTGCCAGCAGTGAACGAGGTTTTGGACAGCCCCAGCATTTT.